The rows below give T cell receptor beta chains drawn from one sample of a study of T-cell reconstitution after alpha-beta-depleted transplantation in children. TCRdb ran MiXCR on the PCR reads and lists one entry per CDR3 protein. The profile covers over 550,000 distinct CDR3 sequences, with about 10% appearing a single time and 4% taken by the ten largest. The source was PBMCs from the stem cell graft donor, collected from the stem cell graft. The source of these receptors is a human donor who donated a stem cell graft to a child with acute myeloid leukemia. CDR3s include the opening cysteine and the closing phenylalanine or tryptophan. Each record gives: D gene, J gene, V gene, clone size, CDR3 DNA, CDR3 protein. A D gene is named only where the DNA matches it firmly. Only part of the rows carry a size: once, few, many, or a class if the clone is expanded.

NA,TRBJ2-1,TRBV11-2,many,TGTGCCAGCAGCTTAGACCGGACTCAGGGGCAGTTCTTC,CASSLDRTQGQFF
TRBD2,TRBJ2-7,TRBV27,many,TGTGCCAGCAGTTCTAGCGGGAGGGAGGGGATGTGGGAGCAGTACTTC,CASSSSGREGMWEQYF
TRBD1,TRBJ1-5,TRBV18,few,TGTGCCAGCTCACCAAGCGCTGCAGGGGGTGATCAGCCCCAGCATTTT,CASSPSAAGGDQPQHF
TRBD1,TRBJ2-7,TRBV5-6,few,TGTGCCAGCAGCTGGGGACAGGGGACCTACGAGCAGTACTTC,CASSWGQGTYEQYF
NA,TRBJ1-3,TRBV5-5,NA,TGTGCCAGCGGCTTGGCTAGGGGGGAAGCTGGAAACACCATATATTTT,CASGLARGEAGNTIYF
NA,TRBJ2-7,TRBV20-1,many,TGCAGTGCTAGAGATCGGCAGGGTCAGCCCTACGAGCAGTACTTC,CSARDRQGQPYEQYF
TRBD2,TRBJ2-5,TRBV28,NA,TGTGCCAGCACCCTCAGACTAGCGACTGCGGAGACCCAGTACTTC,CASTLRLATAETQYF
TRBD2,TRBJ2-1,TRBV11-2,NA,TGTGCCAGCAGCTTTTTGACTAGCCTTAATGAGCAGTTCTTC,CASSFLTSLNEQFF
NA,TRBJ2-7,TRBV16,NA,TGTGCCTCCACCCATACTCAGGGTCTCCACGAGCAGTACTTC,CASTHTQGLHEQYF
TRBD2,TRBJ2-2,TRBV6-1,few,TGTGCCATCTCCCGGGGGGGCGGTGAGGCCGGGGAGCTGTTTTTT,CAISRGGGEAGELFF
NA,TRBJ2-5,TRBV7-9,NA,TGTGCCAGCAGCTATATCAGGGGCGCGGAGACCCAGTACTTC,CASSYIRGAETQYF
TRBD2,TRBJ2-1,TRBV7-9,NA,TGTGCCAGCAGGGCAGGAAGGACTAGCAGCAATGAGCAGTTCTTC,CASRAGRTSSNEQFF
NA,TRBJ1-2,TRBV29-1,many,TGCAGCGTCTCCGGGACACAGAACTATGGCTACACCTTC,CSVSGTQNYGYTF
TRBD1,TRBJ1-1,TRBV7-3,many,TGTGCCAGCAGCTCGTCTCAGGGGGGCACTGAAGCTTTCTTT,CASSSSQGGTEAFF
NA,TRBJ1-1,TRBV29-1,few,TGCAGCGTCCTAGCGACAGGTCATACTGAAGCTTTCTTT,CSVLATGHTEAFF
NA,TRBJ2-7,TRBV6-5,many,TGTGCCAGCAGGTTGGGGGGCCCCTCCGCCGAGCAGTACTTC,CASRLGGPSAEQYF
NA,TRBJ2-3,TRBV4-1,many,TGCGCCAGCAGCCAAGAGGAGCGGCGCACAGATACGCAGTATTTT,CASSQEERRTDTQYF
NA,TRBJ2-1,TRBV30,many,TGTGCCTGGACTACGAGACTGAGCTACAATGAGCAGTTCTTC,CAWTTRLSYNEQFF
NA,TRBJ2-1,TRBV29-1,few,TGCAGCGGGATAGCAGGGAGCTCCTACAATGAGCAGTTCTTC,CSGIAGSSYNEQFF
NA,TRBJ2-3,TRBV7-2,many,TGTGCCAGCAGCTTAGGGCGGTGGGGGGGGCCAGATACGCAGTATTTT,CASSLGRWGGPDTQYF
NA,TRBJ2-7,TRBV28,many,TGTGCCAGCAGTTCTAGCGAGGGGAGGTCCTACGAGCAGTACTTC,CASSSSEGRSYEQYF
NA,TRBJ1-4,TRBV29-1,many,TGCAGCGTTGAATCAGGGGCTGAAAAACTGTTTTTT,CSVESGAEKLFF
TRBD2,TRBJ2-7,TRBV28,NA,TGTGCCAGCAGCTCCGGGACTAGGGCCCACGAGCAGTACTTC,CASSSGTRAHEQYF
TRBD1,TRBJ2-2,TRBV6-1,NA,TGTGCCAGTCGGGAGGACAGGGGGAACTCCGGGGAGCTGTTTTTT,CASREDRGNSGELFF
NA,TRBJ1-2,TRBV28,NA,TGTGCCAGCACCTCAAGGGCAGACTATGGCTACACCTTC,CASTSRADYGYTF
TRBD2,TRBJ2-1,TRBV12-3/TRBV12-4,many,TGTGCCAGCAGTCTATCCGGGACTAGCGTCACCTACAATGAGCAGTTCTTC,CASSLSGTSVTYNEQFF
NA,TRBJ2-7,TRBV29-1,NA,TGCAGCGTTGAAGGGGGAGAAGGGGTATCCTACGAGCAGTACTTC,CSVEGGEGVSYEQYF
TRBD2,TRBJ2-1,TRBV25-1,few,TGTGCCAGCAGAGTAGCGGGAGTCGCAGGTAATGAGCAGTTCTTC,CASRVAGVAGNEQFF
NA,TRBJ2-2,TRBV29-1,few,TGCAGCGCCTCGACAGGGAACACCGGGGAGCTGTTTTTT,CSASTGNTGELFF
NA,TRBJ2-1,TRBV4-3,few,TGCGCCAGCAGCCAAGAGAAACTAGCTCGCAATGAGCAGTTCTTC,CASSQEKLARNEQFF
TRBD1,TRBJ2-7,TRBV29-1,few,TGCAGCGCCCGAATAGGGACAGCGGCCTACTACGAGCAGTACTTC,CSARIGTAAYYEQYF
NA,TRBJ2-6,TRBV27,many,TGTGCCAGCTCCACCGCCTTTCAAGGGTCCTCTGGGGCCAACGTCCTGACTTTC,CASSTAFQGSSGANVLTF
NA,TRBJ2-5,TRBV7-3,NA,TGTGCCAGCAGCTCCCTGGGCCGACTTGAAGAGACCCAGTACTTC,CASSSLGRLEETQYF
TRBD2,TRBJ2-2,TRBV11-2,few,TGTGCCAGCAGCTCGCGGGGTTTTAAGCGGGAGAACACCGGGGAGCTGTTTTTT,CASSSRGFKRENTGELFF
NA,TRBJ2-1,TRBV4-2,NA,TGTGCCAGCAGCCAAGATTGGGTAACCTACAATGAGCAGTTCTTC,CASSQDWVTYNEQFF
TRBD2,TRBJ2-1,TRBV20-1,few,TGCAGTGCAACCGGGACTAGCGGGAGAGTCGGGCAGTTCTTC,CSATGTSGRVGQFF
NA,TRBJ1-3,TRBV7-2,many,TGTGCCAGCAGCTTAGCGTCCGGGCGGGAATATTTT,CASSLASGREYF
TRBD1,TRBJ1-2,TRBV7-2,few,TGTGCCAGCAGTCTACGAGGCGGACAGGAGAATTATGGCTACACCTTC,CASSLRGGQENYGYTF
NA,TRBJ2-2,TRBV15,NA,TGTGCCACCAGCAGAGAAAGTGGCGGCGCGAACACCGGGGAGCTGTTTTTT,CATSRESGGANTGELFF
NA,TRBJ2-7,TRBV14,NA,TGTGCCAGCAGCCAAGTCGGCGGACTACGAAGCGAGCAGTACTTC,CASSQVGGLRSEQYF
NA,TRBJ2-2,TRBV24-1,NA,TGTGCCACCAGTGATTTAAAGGGACCCGTGTCCGGGGAGCTGTTTTTT,CATSDLKGPVSGELFF